A single sample is the source of the 3 T cell receptor beta chains below, sequenced in a study of sequential checkpoint blockade in melanoma (dated by TCRdb to 2018 to 2020). The treatment or condition label, read with the paper, signifies: randomized to nivolumab then ipilimumab (arm A) or the reverse (arm B). The method behind the library was the immunoSEQ multiplex PCR assay. TCRdb took over this immuneACCESS table, retaining in-frame rearrangements with V and J assigned. Such tables are incomplete; in checked studies, under half of the missing clones stem from an unresolved V gene, and the remainder is unexplained. The sample table shows 2,200 or so clones, and 24% are seen once. Of the sample, about 20% falls within the top ten clones. The specimen comprised tumor tissue (inferred from file names), sampled from a patient given nivolumab and ipilimumab in sequence. The receptors were sampled from a human donor with melanoma.

The V and J genes are TRBV30 and TRBJ2-3; 9 positions match TRBD1. Unmatched junction bases numbered 10, after V lost 5 bases and J lost 4 bases. Germline CDR1 reads GTSNPN; CDR2 reads SVGIG (reference sequence). The CDR3 runs to 15 residues. The DNA for the CDR3 is TGTGCCTGGGTACAGGGGGCCAGGGGCGCAGATACGCAGTATTTT. The encoded protein is CAWVQGARGADTQYF.

This clone is classed as medium-sized. V is TRBV4-1 and J is TRBJ1-1; D not certain. V was clipped by 0 bases and J by 2 bases, with 10 bases between them. CDR3 size: 15 residues. In germline, CDR1 is MGHRA, CDR2 YSYEKL. This chain's CDR3 is CASSQEPRANTEAFF. The DNA of the CDR3 is TGCGCCAGCAGCCAAGAGCCGCGGGCTAACACTGAAGCTTTCTTT.

The CDR3 nucleotides read TGTGCCAGCAGCCGGGACAGGGGATGGATCAATGAGCAGTTCTTC. Its protein is CASSRDRGWINEQFF. V and J are TRBV7-5 and TRBJ2-1; TRBD1, as called in the table, went unchecked against the DNA. TRBV7-5 constitutes a pseudogene. The CDR3 totals 15 residues.